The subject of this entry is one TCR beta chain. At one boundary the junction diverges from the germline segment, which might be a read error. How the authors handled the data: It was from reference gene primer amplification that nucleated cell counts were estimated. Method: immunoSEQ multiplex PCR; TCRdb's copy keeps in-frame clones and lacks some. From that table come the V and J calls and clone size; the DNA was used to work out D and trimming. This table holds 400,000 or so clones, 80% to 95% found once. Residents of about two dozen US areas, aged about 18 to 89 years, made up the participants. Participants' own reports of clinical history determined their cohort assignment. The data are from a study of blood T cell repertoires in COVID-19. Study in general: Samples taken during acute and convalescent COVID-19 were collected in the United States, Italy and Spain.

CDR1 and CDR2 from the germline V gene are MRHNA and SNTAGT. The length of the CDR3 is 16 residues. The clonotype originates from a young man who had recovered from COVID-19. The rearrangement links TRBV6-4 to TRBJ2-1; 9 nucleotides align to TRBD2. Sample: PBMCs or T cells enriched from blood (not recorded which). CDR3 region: CASSDSAGGLRHEQFF. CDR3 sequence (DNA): TGTGCCAGCAGCGACTCGGCGGGAGGGCTACGCCATGAGCAGTTCTTC.